This T cell receptor beta chain was profiled in a study of control samples from healthy donors and cancer patients. Generated by immunoSEQ multiplex PCR, the TCRdb table keeps only in-frame clones and is missing some. The data contain 12,000 or so clones, roughly 90% of them singletons. The CDR3 length is 14 residues. Germline V gives CDR1 SGHTA, CDR2 FQGTGA. The V end was cut by 4 bases, the J end by 5 bases, with 14 bases between. The TCR originated in a male donor with melanoma. The V call is TRBV7-3, the J call TRBJ2-5, with D uncertain. The sample was formalin-fixed, paraffin-embedded tissue. In DNA form, the CDR3 reads TGTGCCAGCAGCTCCTTCCTAGGCTCTGAGACCCAGTACTTC. Amino acid sequence: CASSSFLGSETQYF.